This TCR beta chain stems from a study of cytomegalovirus exposure and HLA in healthy donors. Germline V gene lookup returns CDR1 SGHKS and CDR2 YYEKEE (reference sequence). The CDR3 contains 14 residues. V lost 0 bases, J lost 5 bases, and 11 bases lay in between. Amplification used 60 Vbeta primers and 13 Jbeta primers. Sequenced by immunoSEQ multiplex PCR; TCRdb stores in-frame clones only, minus some. The data show about 180,000 clones, 70% to 80% seen once. Sequencing was done on a sample of PBMCs. The chain links TRBV5-5 to TRBJ1-1, with D maybe TRBD1 (6 bases). The TCR comes from a man younger than 35 in good health and CMV-seronegative. The CDR3 coding sequence is TGTGCCAGCAGCTTGGCGCAGGGACAAACTGAAGCTTTCTTT. This codes for CASSLAQGQTEAFF.